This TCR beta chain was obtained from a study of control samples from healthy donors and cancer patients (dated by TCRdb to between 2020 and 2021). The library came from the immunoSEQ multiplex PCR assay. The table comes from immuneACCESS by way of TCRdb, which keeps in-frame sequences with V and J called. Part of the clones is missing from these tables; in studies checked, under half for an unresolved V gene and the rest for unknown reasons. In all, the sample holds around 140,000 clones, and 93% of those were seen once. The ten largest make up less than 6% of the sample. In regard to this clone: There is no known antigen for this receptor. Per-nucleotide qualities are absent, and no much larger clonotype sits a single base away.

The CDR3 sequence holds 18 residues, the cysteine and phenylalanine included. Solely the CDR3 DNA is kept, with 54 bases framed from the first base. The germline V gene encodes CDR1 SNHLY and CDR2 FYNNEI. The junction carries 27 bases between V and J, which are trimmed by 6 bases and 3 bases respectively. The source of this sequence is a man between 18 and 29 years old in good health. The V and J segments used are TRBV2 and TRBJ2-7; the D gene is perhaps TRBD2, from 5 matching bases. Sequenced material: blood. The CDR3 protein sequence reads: CASRGSLVANRDFYEQYF. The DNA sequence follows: TGTGCCAGCAGAGGTAGTCTCGTAGCGAACCGGGATTTCTACGAGCAGTACTTC. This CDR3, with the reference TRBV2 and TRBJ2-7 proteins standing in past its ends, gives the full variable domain EPEVTQTPSHQVTQMGQEVILRCVPISNHLYFYWYRQILGQKVEFLVSFYNNEISEKSEIFDDQFSVERPDGSNFTLKIRSTKLEDSAMYFCASRGSLVANRDFYEQYFGPGTRLTVT.